Below are 8 T cell receptor beta chains sequenced from a single sample in a study of OX40 agonist ivuxolimab in advanced cancers. Measured with immunoSEQ multiplex PCR; TCRdb has only the in-frame clones, and not every one. The sample contains over 80,000 clones, 90% to 95% of which appear only once. This specimen was CD4+ or CD8+ T cells sorted from blood, taken in a trial of the OX40 agonist ivuxolimab. The origin of the receptors is an adult with an advanced solid tumor such as melanoma, head and neck, liver or kidney cancer.

This sequence joins TRBV19 and TRBJ1-2; 10 nucleotides line up with TRBD1. The CDR3 loop spans 19 amino acids. The V gene end was trimmed by 3 bases and the J gene end by 0 bases; junction bases not matched to a gene: 13. CDR1 LNHDA and CDR2 SQIVND come from the germline V gene (reference sequence). The CDR3 reads CASSIIPGTGVPTNYGYTF. The DNA of the CDR3 is TGTGCCAGTAGTATTATTCCCGGGACAGGGGTGCCGACTAACTATGGCTACACCTTC.

The chain employs TRBV19 and TRBJ1-5, with TRBD1 matching 9 bases. The CDR3 contains 15 residues. Trimming took 5 bases from V and 7 from J; bases not matched to a gene: 9. Looked up from germline, CDR1 is LNHDA and CDR2 is SQIVND (reference sequence). CDR3 loop: CASSRDRAERQPQHF. CDR3 nucleotides: TGTGCCAGTAGTCGGGACAGGGCTGAGCGGCAGCCCCAGCATTTT.

V usage is TRBV28 and J usage is TRBJ1-5, with D perhaps matching TRBD1 (5 bases). Trimming cost V 4 bases and J 6 bases, with 19 bases left between them. CDR3 size: 16 residues. Looked up from germline, CDR1 is MDHEN and CDR2 is SYDVKM. The CDR3 protein is CASSSLEGVRGQPQHF. CDR3 in DNA: TGTGCCAGCAGTTCCCTCGAAGGGGTAAGGGGTCAGCCCCAGCATTTT. The entire variable domain, with the rest obtained from reference TRBV28 and TRBJ1-5, is as follows: DVKVTQSSRYLVKRTGEKVFLECVQDMDHENMFWYRQDPGLGLRLIYFSYDVKMKEKGDIPEGYSVSREKKERFSLILESASTNQTSMYLCASSSLEGVRGQPQHFGDGTRLSIL.

This chain links TRBV5-6 with TRBJ2-7; 11 positions agree with TRBD2. V trimming: 6 bases; J trimming: 3 bases; junction bases outside the gene matches: 5. The CDR3 loop spans 14 amino acids. Germline CDR1 SGHDT, CDR2 YYEEEE. The CDR3: CASTPGLADYEQYF. CDR3 bases: TGTGCCAGCACACCGGGACTAGCGGACTACGAGCAGTACTTC.

Regarding this clone: The missing conserved phenylalanine or tryptophan at the end of this CDR3 makes a read error likely. Because the CDR3's place on the DNA is in doubt, the DNA is left out and the CDR3 is given as listed by TCRdb. J is TRBJ1-2 and V is TRBV2. The CDR3 is 12 amino acids long, termini counted. CDR1 and CDR2 from the germline V gene are SNHLY and FYNNEI. The CDR3 loop is CASSSGTPRTLL.

This chain connects TRBV28 to TRBJ1-1; TRBD1 might be the D (5 bases). From germline, CDR1 is MDHEN and CDR2 SYDVKM. Trimming took 6 bases from V and 5 from J, leaving 16 bases between them. CDR3 size: 14 residues. CDR3 nucleotides: TGTGCCAGCAGGCTACCTGGGGGTGGAACTGAAGCTTTCTTT. Translated, it gives CASRLPGGGTEAFF.

The chain combines TRBV14 with TRBJ1-1, with TRBD1 as a possible D gene (6 bases). The CDR3 has 12 amino acids. Trimming took off 7 bases at V and 2 bases at J, with 8 bases between the two ends. The germline gives CDR1 SGHDN, CDR2 FVKESK. CDR3 protein: CASKGGNTEAFF. In DNA, the CDR3 is TGTGCCAGCAAGGGGGGCAACACTGAAGCTTTCTTT. The full variable domain, completed using reference TRBV14 and TRBJ1-1, is EAGVTQFPSHSVIEKGQTVTLRCDPISGHDNLYWYRRVMGKEIKFLLHFVKESKQDESGMPNNRFLAERTGGTYSTLKVQPAELEDSGVYFCASKGGNTEAFFGQGTRLTVV.

The rearrangement joins TRBV30 to TRBJ1-2, with a tentative D call TRBD1 (5 bases). V lost 6 bases and J lost 0, with 14 bases in between. Germline CDR1 reads GTSNPN; CDR2 reads SVGIG (reference sequence). The CDR3 extends over 14 amino acids. The CDR3 DNA follows: TGTGCCTGCCGAAGGGGAATTTCTAACTATGGCTACACCTTC. The encoded protein is CACRRGISNYGYTF. Full variable domain (rest looked up from reference TRBV30 and TRBJ1-2): SQTIHQWPATLVQPVGSPLSLECTVEGTSNPNLYWYRQAAGRGLQLLFYSVGIGQISSEVPQNLSASRPQDRQFILSSKKLLLSDSGFYLCACRRGISNYGYTFGSGTRLTVV.